This T cell receptor beta chain was found in a study of shared clonotypes between healthy human individuals. About the study: Researchers drew samples from a couple of women and a few men aged 18 to 49.

Some clones are missing from TCRdb's copy, which holds only in-frame ones; the method was immunoSEQ multiplex PCR. This sample has 300,000 to 400,000 clones, with around 79% found just once. The CDR3 has 14 residues. V trimming: 3 bases; J trimming: 6 bases; junction bases outside the gene matches: 10. The V gene's germline CDR1 is SQVTM and CDR2 ANQGSEA. The V call is TRBV29-1, the J call TRBJ2-5; 7 nucleotides agree with TRBD1. The receptor was isolated from a man aged 25 to 40 in good health. The source material was memory CD4+ T cells sorted from blood. Indicated subset: CD45RA-negative fraction. The CDR3 region has the DNA TGCAGCGTTGAGCAGACAGGGTCGTGGAAGACCCAGTACTTC. Protein product: CSVEQTGSWKTQYF.